These 23 T cell receptor beta chains were sequenced from one sample in a study of blood T cell repertoires in COVID-19. This table comes from immunoSEQ multiplex PCR, and its TCRdb copy is limited to in-frame clones, with some not included. The sample includes approximately 100,000 clones, roughly 85% seen only once; the top ten take 35% to 40%. Sequencing used peripheral blood. The receptors were gathered from an older man with acute or convalescent COVID-19.

The chain combines TRBV21-1 with TRBJ2-1; the D segment call TRBD2 is taken from the table without a DNA check. TRBV21-1 is a recognized pseudogene. This CDR3 is 21 amino acids long. The CDR3 coding sequence is TGTGCCAGCACCATTAAAGGGTTAGAGGGACTCGACTCGCCCTCCTACAATGAGCAGTTCTTC. Translated, it gives CASTIKGLEGLDSPSYNEQFF.

The chain uses TRBV11-3 and TRBJ2-1, with TRBD2 matching over 8 bases. V lost 0 bases to trimming and J lost 8 bases; unmatched junction nucleotides: 15. Germline V gene data show CDR1 as SGHNT and CDR2 as YENEEA. The CDR3 is 18 residues long. The CDR3 DNA follows: TGTGCCAGCAGCTTAGATCCCCCTTCGAGCGGGAGTTTGGATGAGCAGTTCTTC. Translation: CASSLDPPSSGSLDEQFF.

The chain has TRBV6-5 and TRBJ1-5; D unresolved. Trimming removed 4 bases at V and 4 bases at J, with 8 bases between. The CDR3 sequence is 13 residues long. Looked up from germline, CDR1 is MNHEY and CDR2 is SVGAGI. The CDR3 spells CASSSTRNQPQHF. CDR3 DNA: TGTGCCAGCAGTTCCACAAGAAATCAGCCCCAGCATTTT.

The chain combines TRBV3-1 (or the pseudogene TRBV3-2) with TRBJ1-2; no firm D call. CDR1 and CDR2 (germline): LGHDT, YNNKEL (reference sequence). The V end lost 3 bases, the J end lost 2 bases, and 13 bases lay between the germline ends. The CDR3 is 15 residues long. CDR3 DNA: TGTGCCAGCAGCCACCCCGGGCGGGCAAACTATGGCTACACCTTC. It codes for CASSHPGRANYGYTF.

This chain links TRBV24-1 with TRBJ2-7; 10 nucleotides align to TRBD2. Germline loops: CDR1 KGHDR, CDR2 SFDVKD. This CDR3 contains 19 residues. V trimming: 0 bases; J trimming: 5 bases; junction bases outside the gene matches: 15. The chain's CDR3 is CATSDLRRGASGRTHEQYF. The DNA for the CDR3 is TGTGCCACCAGTGATTTGCGGCGAGGGGCTAGCGGGAGAACCCACGAGCAGTACTTC.

This clone was recorded a few times. The DNA of the CDR3 is TGTGCCAGCAGTCCCGGACTAGCGGGGAGCACAGATACGCAGTATTTT. Protein product: CASSPGLAGSTDTQYF. The rearrangement links TRBV6-2 or TRBV6-3 to TRBJ2-3; 12 bases match TRBD2. V dropped 5 bases and J dropped 0; count of bases not matched to a gene: 3. Germline-derived CDR1 and CDR2 are MNHEY and SVGEGT. This CDR3 is built from 16 residues.

Only a few counts were recorded for this clone. V usage is TRBV28 and J usage is TRBJ1-6; 10 nucleotides match TRBD1. The germline V gene encodes CDR1 MDHEN and CDR2 SYDVKM. The ends lost 6 bases at V and 8 bases at J; junction bases unmatched: 4. The CDR3 totals 14 residues. The CDR3 nucleotides are TGTGCCAGCAGCTGGACAGGGGGTCATTCACCCCTCCACTTT. It specifies CASSWTGGHSPLHF.

The chain uses TRBV7-3 and TRBJ2-1, with 10 positions matching TRBD2. This CDR3 spans 17 amino acids. CDR1 SGHTA and CDR2 FQGTGA come from the germline V gene. With V trimmed by 1 base and J by 12 bases, 15 bases remained unmatched. The CDR3 loop is CASSLMSSGSIKYGQFF. The CDR3 DNA is TGTGCCAGCAGCTTAATGTCTAGCGGGAGTATCAAGTATGGGCAGTTCTTC.

This clone was detected only once. CDR3 DNA sequence: TGTGCCAGCAGCGTAGCTACAGGGACTAGCGGGACCCAAGAGACCCAGTACTTC. Protein sequence: CASSVATGTSGTQETQYF. The V gene is TRBV9, the J gene TRBJ2-5, with 13 positions matching TRBD2. CDR1 is SGDLS, CDR2 YYNGEE, per germline. Germline trimming cut 0 bases from V and 1 base from J; bases unmatched to any gene: 6. The CDR3 length is 18 residues.

This rearrangement joins TRBV5-1 to TRBJ2-7; 9 nucleotides agree with TRBD1. From germline, CDR1 is SGHRS and CDR2 YFSETQ. CDR3 size: 15 residues. Germline trimming cut 2 bases from V and 2 bases from J; bases unmatched to any gene: 5. The CDR3 reads CASSFGQGKAYEQYF. CDR3 nucleotides: TGCGCCAGCAGCTTCGGACAGGGGAAGGCCTACGAGCAGTACTTC.

This chain links TRBV4-3 with TRBJ2-3; D remains unclear. The CDR3 consists of 14 residues. In germline, CDR1 is LGHNA, CDR2 YSLEER. V dropped 1 base and J dropped 4 bases, with 9 bases sitting between them. In nucleotides, the CDR3 is TGCGCCAGCAGCCAAGTTGTAGTCCCAGATACGCAGTATTTT. Amino acid sequence: CASSQVVVPDTQYF.

The chain carries TRBV6-4 and TRBJ2-3, with 12 bases aligning to TRBD2. The CDR3 is 17 residues long. Per the germline V gene, CDR1 is MRHNA and CDR2 is SNTAGT. V dropped 0 bases and J dropped 4; count of bases not matched to a gene: 5. CDR3 sequence (DNA): TGTGCCAGCAGTGACTCAGCTAGCGGGAGGGTCCCAGATACGCAGTATTTT. Protein product: CASSDSASGRVPDTQYF.

This chain uses TRBV6-4 with TRBJ1-1; 9 positions match TRBD1. Germline-derived CDR1 and CDR2 are MRHNA and SNTAGT. The V and J ends lost 5 bases and 0 bases, in that order; junction bases with no gene match: 13. CDR3 size: 18 residues. The CDR3 here is CASSPLDRGEDLNTEAFF. CDR3 coding DNA: TGTGCCAGCAGTCCGCTCGACAGGGGGGAGGACCTGAACACTGAAGCTTTCTTT.

CDR3 amino acids: CASSEEGANTEAFF. The CDR3 DNA reads TGTGCCAGCAGTGAAGAGGGGGCGAACACTGAAGCTTTCTTT. This sequence joins TRBV2 and TRBJ1-1; 7 bases align to TRBD1. CDR3 length equals 14 residues. V dropped 1 base and J dropped 1; count of bases not matched to a gene: 0. Per the germline V gene, CDR1 is SNHLY and CDR2 is FYNNEI.

CDR3 residues: CASSMLRAGGTDTQYF. CDR3 bases: TGTGCCAGTAGTATGCTGCGGGCCGGAGGCACAGATACGCAGTATTTT. V gene TRBV19 combines with J gene TRBJ2-3, with TRBD2 as a possible D gene (5 bases). From germline, CDR1 is LNHDA and CDR2 SQIVND (reference sequence). The V end was cut by 3 bases, the J end by 1 base, with 14 bases between. This CDR3 contains 16 residues.

CDR3 nucleotide sequence: TGCGCCAGCAGTGAGCCGGGACAGAACACTGAAGCTTTCTTT. Translation: CASSEPGQNTEAFF. This chain links TRBV10-1 with TRBJ1-1, with a weak D call TRBD1 (6 bases). The V end lost 2 bases, the J end lost 1 base, and 8 bases lay between the germline ends. Per the germline V gene, CDR1 is WNHNN and CDR2 is SYGVQD (reference sequence). The CDR3 spans 14 residues.

In this sample, this clone turned up a few times. The chain links TRBV27 to TRBJ2-1, with TRBD2 matching 9 bases. This CDR3 has 15 amino acids. From germline, CDR1 is MNHEY and CDR2 SMNVEV (reference sequence). V was pared by 6 bases and J by 2 bases, with 5 bases of the junction left unmatched. CDR3 nucleotide sequence: TGTGCCAGCAGGGTACTAGCGGGTCCCTACAATGAGCAGTTCTTC. The encoded protein is CASRVLAGPYNEQFF.

V usage is TRBV7-3 and J usage is TRBJ1-1; 11 bases align to TRBD1. The length of the CDR3 is 14 residues. V trimming: 5 bases; J trimming: 4 bases; junction bases outside the gene matches: 3. Germline CDR1 and CDR2: SGHTA and FQGTGA. The CDR3 nucleotides read TGTGCCAGCAGCCCCGGGACAGGGGGCACTGAAGCTTTCTTT. Encoded protein: CASSPGTGGTEAFF. The full variable domain, its missing parts supplied by reference TRBV7-3 and TRBJ1-1, is GAGVSQTPSNKVTEKGKYVELRCDPISGHTALYWYRQSLGQGPEFLIYFQGTGAADDSGLPNDRFFAVRPEGSVSTLKIQRTERGDSAVYLCASSPGTGGTEAFFGQGTRLTVV.

The chain has TRBV28 and TRBJ2-3, with D unresolved. Looked up from germline, CDR1 is MDHEN and CDR2 is SYDVKM. The CDR3 spans 13 residues. The V and J ends lost 2 bases and 4 bases respectively, with 7 bases between them. As DNA, the CDR3 is TGTGCCAGCAGTTTAGTACCGGCAGATACGCAGTATTTT. Its protein product is CASSLVPADTQYF.

The chain links TRBV5-4 to TRBJ2-1, with D perhaps matching TRBD1 (6 bases). Trimming cost V 4 bases and J 0 bases, with 14 bases left between them. The CDR3 runs to 16 residues. Germline assignment: CDR1 SGHNT and CDR2 YYREEE (reference sequence). The CDR3 DNA sequence: TGTGCCAGCAGCCCACAGGGCCCTAGCTCCTACAATGAGCAGTTCTTC. The encoded protein is CASSPQGPSSYNEQFF.

This clone was seen only a few times. The chain uses TRBV6-5 and TRBJ1-3, with D possibly being TRBD1 (6 bases). The CDR3 totals 15 residues. The V gene's germline CDR1 is MNHEY and CDR2 SVGAGI. The V and J ends lost 2 bases and 2 bases respectively, with 10 bases between them. CDR3: CASSYPGDTGNTIYF. CDR3 nucleotides: TGTGCCAGCAGTTACCCCGGGGACACTGGAAACACCATATATTTT.

The V and J genes are TRBV9 and TRBJ2-2; D gene ambiguous. Per germline, CDR1 SGDLS and CDR2 YYNGEE. The CDR3 loop spans 16 amino acids. V lost 6 bases and J 0 bases, leaving 15 bases between the germline ends. The CDR3 region is CASTTGSFTNTGELFF. The CDR3 DNA follows: TGTGCCAGCACCACCGGGTCGTTCACGAACACCGGGGAGCTGTTTTTT.

The rearrangement joins TRBV7-2 to TRBJ2-7; weak D call: TRBD1 (5 bases). The V gene's germline CDR1 is SGHTA and CDR2 FQGNSA. Trimming shortened V by 6 bases and J by 3 bases, and 15 bases separated the two germline ends. The CDR3 contains 14 residues. CDR3 region: CASSKQPDSYEQYF. The CDR3 bases are TGTGCCAGCAGTAAGCAACCCGACAGCTACGAGCAGTACTTC.